A selection of T cell receptor beta chains follows, all from one sample in a study of T cell responses to AZD1222 COVID-19 vaccine. Measured with immunoSEQ multiplex PCR; TCRdb has only the in-frame clones, and not every one. The sample records more than 50,000 clones, around 90% being singletons. The sequences come from peripheral blood, collected on day 0 of AZD1222 vaccination. The receptors derive from an adult in good health. Each CDR3 is given without its conserved first and last residue.

v_gene	j_gene	len	CDR3aa
TRBV29-1	TRBJ2-3	10	SVGDSADTQY
TRBV3-1/TRBV3-2	TRBJ1-2	11	ASSQTVLYGYT
TRBV19	TRBJ1-1	13	ASSRDGSMNTEAF
TRBV9	TRBJ1-6	13	ASSVWDTGNSPLH
TRBV24-1	TRBJ2-2	11	ATSGQGTGELF
TRBV12-3/TRBV12-4	TRBJ2-5	10	ASRRGWETQY
TRBV19	TRBJ1-2	10	ASRMFAYGYT
TRBV19	TRBJ1-6	12	ASSSGTGGSPLH
TRBV2	TRBJ2-6	12	ASRGRSGANVLT
TRBV15	TRBJ2-5	13	ATSRDPGVSETQY
TRBV18	TRBJ2-2	15	ASSPVVEGASTGELF
TRBV21-1	TRBJ1-4	13	ASSHGGRGPEKLF
TRBV5-1	TRBJ1-2	11	ASSWEGGYGYT
TRBV5-1	TRBJ2-1	13	ASSGQGNSYNEQF
TRBV5-1	TRBJ2-7	12	ASSLRQGSYEQY
TRBV6-5	TRBJ1-1	11	AAKQGAGTEAF
TRBV23-1	TRBJ1-3	12	ARGQGCSGNTIY
TRBV5-6	TRBJ1-1	9	ASSLNTEAF
TRBV2	TRBJ1-1	12	ASRKRTENTEAF
TRBV30	TRBJ1-2	10	AWRRDSYGYT
TRBV18	TRBJ2-7	10	ASSPSFYEQY
TRBV6-5	TRBJ1-2	13	ASSYSLQDPYGYT
TRBV19	TRBJ2-3	12	ASQPGQGTDTQY
TRBV7-9	TRBJ1-2	12	ASSSRADVRGYT
TRBV15	TRBJ1-4	13	ATSEQGSHNEKLF
TRBV19	TRBJ1-2	13	ASSFRDGANYGYT
TRBV12-3/TRBV12-4	TRBJ1-1	11	ASSLREATEAF
TRBV27	TRBJ1-1	10	ASTHWTGKAF
TRBV7-2	TRBJ2-7	11	ASSSSPLFEQY
TRBV3-1/TRBV3-2	TRBJ1-2	11	ASSRTDPYGYT
TRBV7-2	TRBJ1-1	11	ASSWQRYTEAF
TRBV19	TRBJ2-7	11	ASSPGLPYEQY
TRBV5-1	TRBJ2-2	13	ASSLGQAPTGELF
TRBV7-2	TRBJ2-2	11	ASSPGLAGELF
TRBV6-6	TRBJ1-5	12	ASSWTGTGQPQH
TRBV12-3/TRBV12-4	TRBJ2-7	11	ASSRGHTYEQY
TRBV5-8	TRBJ1-2	10	ASSLTVYGYT
TRBV6-1	TRBJ2-1	13	ASSERRGGNNEQF
TRBV12-5	TRBJ2-3	13	ASGPRLAGTDTQY
TRBV30	TRBJ2-2	15	AWSALGQGTNTGELF
TRBV5-1	TRBJ1-2	12	ASSRQESGYGYT
TRBV5-1	TRBJ1-6	13	ASSLVGLYNSPLH
TRBV2	TRBJ2-7	12	ASSNGRASYEQY
TRBV29-1	TRBJ1-1	11	SAPEDRGAEAF
TRBV3-1/TRBV3-2	TRBJ1-2	12	ASSQRGQDYGYT
TRBV12-3/TRBV12-4	TRBJ1-5	10	ASSPARGPQH
TRBV10-1	TRBJ1-5	10	ASTREYQPQH
TRBV7-3	TRBJ2-3	13	ASSATGTGGDTQY
TRBV19	TRBJ2-3	11	ASSPSQWITQY
TRBV6-5	TRBJ1-1	12	ASSYKAGRTEAF
TRBV7-9	TRBJ1-5	11	ASGGQNNQPQH
TRBV5-8	TRBJ1-3	13	ASSSAQHSGNTIY
TRBV20-1	TRBJ1-5	12	SASRRDSNQPQH
TRBV9	TRBJ1-3	13	ASRSGDSSGNTIY
TRBV5-1	TRBJ1-3	13	ASSLERAPGNTIY
TRBV19	TRBJ2-7	11	ASSIDRGVEQY
TRBV12-3/TRBV12-4	TRBJ2-5	11	ASRMTPTETQY